The 30 T cell receptor beta chains below all came from one sample that was sequenced in a study of T cell repertoires in cytomegalovirus infection. Each CDR3 protein gets one entry after TCRdb re-called the reads with MiXCR. The profile shows 300,000 or so distinct CDR3 sequences, roughly 23% of them singletons. Sequencing was performed on PBMCs. The origin of the receptors is a human donor in good health (CMV status not recorded). Some clones in this sample may be carry-over from other donors' samples.

The chain uses TRBV6-2 or TRBV6-3 and TRBJ1-1; no firm D call. CDR3 length: 15 residues. The V end lost 4 bases, the J end lost 3 bases, and 15 bases lay between the germline ends. CDR1 and CDR2 from the germline V gene are MNHEY and SVGEGT. Here the CDR3 reads CASSSQQGPYTEAFF. The CDR3 coding sequence is TGTGCCAGCAGTTCGCAACAAGGGCCCTACACTGAAGCTTTCTTT.

This chain links TRBV12-3 or TRBV12-4 with TRBJ2-7; D is perhaps TRBD2 (5 bases). CDR3 length: 15 amino acids. The V end was cut by 3 bases, the J end by 4 bases, with 16 bases between. The CDR3 is CASSFAAGIGYEQYF. The CDR3 bases are TGTGCCAGCAGTTTCGCGGCGGGCATTGGATACGAGCAGTACTTC.

In this sample, this clonotype turned up many times. This sequence joins TRBV7-2 and TRBJ2-7; no reliable D call. The V end was cut by 2 bases, the J end by 2 bases, with 4 bases between. Looked up from germline, CDR1 is SGHTA and CDR2 is FQGNSA. CDR3 size: 12 residues. The CDR3 region is CASSLLTYEQYF. The CDR3 DNA reads TGTGCCAGCAGCTTATTGACCTACGAGCAGTACTTC.

This clonotype has just a few counts. The CDR3 sequence is CASLRQGSPVTEAFF. In DNA, the CDR3 is TGTGCCAGCCTGAGGCAAGGGTCTCCCGTCACTGAAGCTTTCTTT. This rearrangement joins TRBV2 to TRBJ1-1; D gene uncertain. The CDR3 runs to 15 residues. Germline loops: CDR1 SNHLY, CDR2 FYNNEI. Trimming pared 8 bases from V and 4 bases from J, leaving 20 bases between.

This clonotype came up many times. The V gene is TRBV5-6, the J gene TRBJ2-4; weak D call: TRBD2 (7 bases). Germline-derived CDR1 and CDR2 are SGHDT and YYEEEE. V was cut by 4 bases and J by 0 bases, with 17 bases left in between. The CDR3 contains 17 residues. In DNA form, the CDR3 reads TGTGCCAGCAGCCTCTGGGGGGGCATTAAAGCCAAAAACATTCAGTACTTC. As protein: CASSLWGGIKAKNIQYF.

This clonotype was found a few times. The gene calls are TRBV12-3 or TRBV12-4 and TRBJ2-7; tentative D call: TRBD2 (6 bases). V was clipped by 5 bases and J by 7 bases, with 21 bases between them. The CDR3 covers 15 residues. CDR3 nucleotides: TGTGCCAGCAGTCCCGAACCCACCGGCCGGGGGGAGCAGTACTTC. Amino acid sequence: CASSPEPTGRGEQYF.

The CDR3 sequence is CASSLAGENGELFF. In DNA, the CDR3 is TGTGCCAGCAGCTTAGCAGGGGAAAACGGGGAGCTGTTTTTT. This rearrangement joins TRBV5-5 to TRBJ2-2; a possible D gene is TRBD1 (6 bases). Trimming took 2 bases from V and 7 from J, leaving 12 bases between them. Germline lookup yields CDR1 SGHKS and CDR2 YYEKEE (reference sequence). The CDR3 has 14 amino acids.

This clonotype was picked up one time. The chain combines TRBV6-2 or TRBV6-3 with TRBJ2-1; 9 bases match TRBD1. Germline V gene sequence: CDR1 MNHEY, CDR2 SVGEGT. The CDR3 has 16 residues. V was pared by 5 bases and J by 3 bases, with 8 bases of the junction left unmatched. CDR3 nucleotides: TGTGCCAGCAGTCCCCTCGGACAGGGGCACTACAATGAGCAGTTCTTC. Amino acid sequence: CASSPLGQGHYNEQFF.

The sample holds a few counts of this clonotype. CDR3 sequence (DNA): TGCAGCGTTGTTAAGGGGACAGTAAACTATGGCTACACCTTC. Translation: CSVVKGTVNYGYTF. V and J are TRBV29-1 and TRBJ1-2; 7 bases align to TRBD1. Germline V gene data show CDR1 as SQVTM and CDR2 as ANQGSEA. Trimming at V came to 4 bases and at J to 2 bases, leaving 7 bases not matched to a gene. The CDR3 consists of 14 residues.

At least ten counts were recorded for this clonotype. V usage is TRBV7-2 and J usage is TRBJ2-2; unclear D gene. V lost 3 bases and J lost 6, with 11 bases in between. The CDR3 spans 14 residues. The germline CDR1 and CDR2 sequences are SGHTA and FQGNSA. The DNA for the CDR3 is TGTGCCAGCAGCTTGGCCAGCGTCGCCGGGGAGCTGTTTTTT. This codes for CASSLASVAGELFF.

This clonotype was picked up a small number of times. In nucleotides, the CDR3 is TGTGCCAGCAGTTTACCTCCCCAGGGACAGGGTATAAATCAGCCCCAGCATTTT. Amino acid sequence: CASSLPPQGQGINQPQHF. This chain uses TRBV28 with TRBJ1-5; 9 positions match TRBD1. CDR3 length equals 18 residues. V was clipped by 2 bases and J by 4 bases; unmatched bases: 12. Per germline, CDR1 MDHEN and CDR2 SYDVKM.

This clonotype was seen ten or more times. The gene calls are TRBV12-3 or TRBV12-4 and TRBJ2-6; D tentatively fits TRBD1 or TRBD2 (5 bases each). V gave up 6 bases and J gave up 2 bases, with 14 bases separating them. The CDR3 loop spans 16 amino acids. The CDR3: CASSTRGQAGANVLTF. CDR3 DNA: TGTGCCAGCAGCACCCGGGGCCAGGCTGGGGCCAACGTCCTGACTTTC.

V usage is TRBV7-2 and J usage is TRBJ1-5; D perhaps matches TRBD1 (5 bases). V shed 2 bases and J shed 0 bases, with 14 bases lying between them. Germline lookup yields CDR1 SGHTA and CDR2 FQGNSA. The CDR3 is 17 residues long. The CDR3 coding sequence is TGTGCCAGCAGCTTAAGGCAGGGCGTTTATAGCAATCAGCCCCAGCATTTT. The encoded protein is CASSLRQGVYSNQPQHF.

At least ten counts were recorded for this clonotype. This rearrangement joins TRBV12-5 to TRBJ2-1, with 9 bases that match TRBD1. CDR1 and CDR2 (germline): LGHNT, FRNRAP. The CDR3 totals 15 residues. Losses at the gene ends were 4 bases for V and 8 bases for J; bases not matched to a gene: 9. The CDR3 sequence: CASGWGTGHVDEQFF. The CDR3 DNA sequence: TGTGCTAGTGGTTGGGGGACAGGGCATGTCGATGAGCAGTTCTTC.

This clonotype was counted only a few times. This sequence joins TRBV27 and TRBJ2-1, with 9 bases fitting TRBD2. Germline V gene lookup returns CDR1 MNHEY and CDR2 SMNVEV (reference sequence). The V segment lost 5 bases and the J segment 3 bases; nucleotides outside the gene matches: 8. CDR3 size: 16 residues. DNA for the CDR3: TGTGCCAGCAGTGACTTAAGCGGGAGGATCTACAATGAGCAGTTCTTC. This gives the protein CASSDLSGRIYNEQFF.

This clonotype was detected ten times or more. The chain carries TRBV7-9 and TRBJ2-3, with 8 bases lining up with TRBD1. The trim removed 1 base at V and 3 bases at J, leaving 3 bases unmatched. This CDR3 contains 15 residues. Looked up from germline, CDR1 is SEHNR and CDR2 is FQNEAQ (reference sequence). The CDR3 DNA follows: TGTGCCAGCAGCTTAGGACAGGGGCGGACAGATACGCAGTATTTT. It is translated as CASSLGQGRTDTQYF.

This clonotype occurred a few times. The chain has TRBV6-5 and TRBJ2-3; 9 bases fit TRBD1. Germline loops: CDR1 MNHEY, CDR2 SVGAGI. CDR3 length equals 15 residues. With 7 bases clipped from V and 3 bases from J, the junction kept 8 bases outside the gene matches. The CDR3, as DNA: TGTGCCAGCACCATGACAGGGGGGGTGACAGATACGCAGTATTTT. Translated, it gives CASTMTGGVTDTQYF.

In this sample, this clonotype turned up a few times. The gene calls are TRBV12-3 or TRBV12-4 and TRBJ1-2, with D uncertain. V was trimmed by 2 bases and J by 4 bases, leaving 11 bases between them. The CDR3 consists of 14 residues. CDR3 nucleotides: TGTGCCAGCAGTTTACAGGACCTGGGCTATGGCTACACCTTC. It is translated as CASSLQDLGYGYTF.

This clonotype showed up many times. The chain carries TRBV7-2 and TRBJ2-5, with TRBD1 identical over 10 bases. The CDR3 totals 15 residues. Per germline, CDR1 SGHTA and CDR2 FQGNSA. V shed 7 bases, J shed 2 bases, and the junction held 7 bases outside the gene matches. The CDR3 DNA is TGTGCCAGCACCGGAGGACAGGGGGGGCAAGAGACCCAGTACTTC. Translation gives CASTGGQGGQETQYF.

This clonotype was found many times. CDR3 loop: CASSPSAGQSTEAFF. CDR3 DNA: TGTGCCAGCAGCCCCTCCGCGGGGCAGAGCACTGAAGCTTTCTTT. This chain links TRBV6-1 with TRBJ1-1; tentative D call: TRBD1 (5 bases). The CDR3 runs to 15 residues. Germline lookup yields CDR1 MNHNS and CDR2 SASEGT. V lost 6 bases, J lost 4 bases, and 18 bases lay in between.

The chain joins TRBV5-4 to TRBJ2-7; D may be TRBD2 (6 bases). The germline V and J ends were trimmed by 4 bases and 6 bases, with 14 bases remaining between them. The CDR3 loop spans 13 amino acids. Germline V gene data show CDR1 as SGHNT and CDR2 as YYREEE (reference sequence). The CDR3 bases are TGTGCCAGCAGCGAGCGCACCGGGGGCGAGCAGTACTTC. This encodes CASSERTGGEQYF.

This clonotype was recorded once. J is TRBJ1-1 and V is TRBV19, with 7 bases lining up with TRBD1. V was pared by 10 bases and J by 2 bases, with 10 bases of the junction left unmatched. This CDR3 is built from 14 residues. The germline CDR1 and CDR2 sequences are LNHDA and SQIVND (reference sequence). The CDR3 region is CATRQGWFNTEAFF. Written as DNA, the CDR3 is TGTGCCACCAGACAGGGTTGGTTTAACACTGAAGCTTTCTTT.

The chain is built from TRBV5-1 and TRBJ2-1; 14 nucleotides agree with TRBD2. Germline CDR1 SGHRS, CDR2 YFSETQ. The CDR3 is 15 amino acids. V was pared by 4 bases and J by 5 bases, with 2 bases of the junction left unmatched. Here the CDR3 reads CASSKGLAGDNEQFF. CDR3 nucleotides: TGCGCCAGCAGCAAGGGACTAGCGGGGGACAATGAGCAGTTCTTC.

The chain recombines TRBV11-2 with TRBJ2-7; maybe TRBD2 (6 bases). The CDR3 is 15 residues long. CDR1 and CDR2 from the germline V gene are SGHAT and FQNNGV. V gave up 6 bases and J gave up 0 bases, with 15 bases separating them. The CDR3 region is CASSSGTWSSYEQYF. The CDR3 nucleotides are TGTGCCAGCAGTTCGGGGACTTGGAGCTCCTACGAGCAGTACTTC. Filled out from reference TRBV11-2 and TRBJ2-7, the complete variable domain reads EAGVAQSPRYKIIEKRQSVAFWCNPISGHATLYWYQQILGQGPKLLIQFQNNGVVDDSQLPKDRFSAERLKGVDSTLKIQPAKLEDSAVYLCASSSGTWSSYEQYFGPGTRLTVT.

This clonotype has just a few counts. The CDR3 protein is CASSPPGLAGSYEQYF. In DNA, the CDR3 is TGTGCCAGCAGTCCCCCAGGACTAGCGGGAAGCTACGAGCAGTACTTC. This chain links TRBV27 with TRBJ2-7; 12 nucleotides align to TRBD2. Germline V gives CDR1 MNHEY, CDR2 SMNVEV (reference sequence). The CDR3 covers 16 residues. V shed 5 bases, J shed 3 bases, and the junction held 8 bases outside the gene matches.

The chain's CDR3 is CASRPTVSAYEQYF. CDR3 DNA sequence: TGTGCCAGTAGACCGACAGTCAGCGCCTACGAGCAGTACTTC. This rearrangement joins TRBV19 to TRBJ2-7; tentatively, D is TRBD1 (5 bases). The length of the CDR3 is 14 residues. Trimming left V 6 bases short and J 2 bases short, with 14 bases between. Looked up from germline, CDR1 is LNHDA and CDR2 is SQIVND (reference sequence).

This clonotype was recorded at least ten times. The V and J genes are TRBV12-5 and TRBJ1-1; no clear D. CDR1 and CDR2 from the germline V gene are LGHNT and FRNRAP. The V gene lost 2 bases and the J gene lost 0 bases, with 4 bases spanning the gap. The CDR3 has 13 residues. DNA for the CDR3: TGTGCTAGTGGTTTGAGCCTGAACACTGAAGCTTTCTTT. Translating it yields CASGLSLNTEAFF.

This clonotype was recorded at least ten times. The V call is TRBV7-2, the J call TRBJ2-3; 7 positions agree with TRBD2. Germline lookup yields CDR1 SGHTA and CDR2 FQGNSA. Trimming took 1 base from V and 3 from J; bases not matched to a gene: 7. There are 16 residues in the CDR3. CDR3 bases: TGTGCCAGCAGCTTAGGCGGGAGAGGAGGGACAGATACGCAGTATTTT. This gives the protein CASSLGGRGGTDTQYF.

The sample holds many counts of this clonotype. V and J are TRBV7-2 and TRBJ2-7; 8 bases are a match to TRBD2. The ends lost 4 bases at V and 6 bases at J; junction bases unmatched: 8. Germline values: CDR1 SGHTA, CDR2 FQGNSA. The CDR3 spans 14 residues. The CDR3 reads CASSSGLDGSEQYF. The CDR3 coding sequence is TGTGCCAGCAGCTCGGGACTAGACGGGAGCGAGCAGTACTTC.

This clonotype was detected a few times. This chain joins TRBV10-3 and TRBJ2-1; TRBD2 matches at 7 bases. CDR3 length: 16 amino acids. Germline loops: CDR1 ENHRY, CDR2 SYGVKD. The V gene end was trimmed by 0 bases and the J gene end by 2 bases; junction bases not matched to a gene: 4. CDR3 sequence: CAISESLLAPYNEQFF. The CDR3 DNA is TGTGCCATCAGTGAGTCGCTACTAGCGCCCTACAATGAGCAGTTCTTC.